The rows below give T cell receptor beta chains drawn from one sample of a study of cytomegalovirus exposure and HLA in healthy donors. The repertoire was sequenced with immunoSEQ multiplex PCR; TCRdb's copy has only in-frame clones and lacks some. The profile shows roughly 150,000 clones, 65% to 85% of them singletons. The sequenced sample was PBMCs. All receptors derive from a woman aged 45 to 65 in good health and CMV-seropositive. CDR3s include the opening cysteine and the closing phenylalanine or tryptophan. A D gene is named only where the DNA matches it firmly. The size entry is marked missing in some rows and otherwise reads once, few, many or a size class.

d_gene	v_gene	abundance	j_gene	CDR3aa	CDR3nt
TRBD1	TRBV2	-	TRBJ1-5	CASRGQGWNQPQHF	TGTGCCAGCAGGGGACAGGGGTGGAATCAGCCCCAGCATTTT
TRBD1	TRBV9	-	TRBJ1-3	CASSKTTGQENTIYF	TGTGCCAGCTCCAAAACGACGGGACAGGAAAACACCATATATTTT
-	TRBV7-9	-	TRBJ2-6	CASSMRRVSGANVLTF	TGTGCCAGCAGCATGAGACGGGTCTCTGGGGCCAACGTCCTGACTTTC
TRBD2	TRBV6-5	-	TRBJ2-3	CASSYSGGGARDTQYF	TGTGCCAGCAGTTACTCGGGCGGGGGGGCCAGAGATACGCAGTATTTT
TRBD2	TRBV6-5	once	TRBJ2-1	CASSRLAGATEQFF	TGTGCCAGCAGCCGACTAGCGGGCGCGACTGAGCAGTTCTTC
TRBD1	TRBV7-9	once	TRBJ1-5	CASSLDRAEGPQHF	TGTGCCAGCAGCCTGGACAGGGCCGAAGGGCCCCAGCATTTT
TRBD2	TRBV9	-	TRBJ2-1	CASGGGLADYNEQFF	TGTGCCAGCGGGGGGGGACTAGCGGACTACAATGAGCAGTTCTTC
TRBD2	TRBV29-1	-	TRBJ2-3	CSVPSGGSDTQYF	TGCAGCGTCCCTAGCGGGGGATCAGATACGCAGTATTTT
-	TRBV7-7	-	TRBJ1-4	CASSPGISTNEKLFF	TGTGCCAGCAGCCCAGGGATCTCAACTAATGAAAAACTGTTTTTT
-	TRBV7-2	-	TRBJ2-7	CASSQTVGSYEQYF	TGTGCCAGCAGCCAGACAGTGGGATCCTACGAGCAGTACTTC
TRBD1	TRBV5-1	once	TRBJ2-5	CASSWTGAEVAQYF	TGCGCCAGCAGCTGGACAGGGGCCGAGGTGGCCCAGTACTTC
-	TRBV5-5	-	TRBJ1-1	CASSLVGVRNTEAFF	TGTGCCAGCAGCTTGGTCGGGGTGCGGAACACTGAAGCTTTCTTT
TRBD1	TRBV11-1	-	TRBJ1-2	CASSFRQGNGYTF	TGTGCCAGCAGCTTTCGACAGGGAAATGGCTACACCTTC
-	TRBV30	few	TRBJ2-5	CAWSGVAETQYF	TGTGCCTGGAGTGGAGTTGCGGAGACCCAGTACTTC
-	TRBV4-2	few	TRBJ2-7	CASSQESGPGWEQYF	TGTGCCAGCAGCCAAGAGTCGGGCCCGGGGTGGGAGCAGTACTTC
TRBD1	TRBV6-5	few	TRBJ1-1	CASSGQGEAFF	TGTGCCAGCAGCGGACAGGGTGAAGCTTTCTTT